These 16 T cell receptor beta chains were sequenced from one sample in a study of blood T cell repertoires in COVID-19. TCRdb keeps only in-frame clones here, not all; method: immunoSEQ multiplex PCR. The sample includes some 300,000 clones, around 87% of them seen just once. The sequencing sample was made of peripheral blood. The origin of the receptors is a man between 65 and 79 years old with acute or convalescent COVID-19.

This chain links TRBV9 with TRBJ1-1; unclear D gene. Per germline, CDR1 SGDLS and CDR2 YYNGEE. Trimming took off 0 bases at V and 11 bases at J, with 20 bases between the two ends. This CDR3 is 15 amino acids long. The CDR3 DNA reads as TGTGCCAGCAGCGTAGATGGTTTGAGGCAGACGTCCGCTTTCTTT. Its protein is CASSVDGLRQTSAFF.

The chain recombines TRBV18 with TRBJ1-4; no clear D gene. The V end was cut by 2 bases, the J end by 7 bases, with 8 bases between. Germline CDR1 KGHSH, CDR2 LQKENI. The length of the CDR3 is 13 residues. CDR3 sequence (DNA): TGTGCCAGCTCACCATGGGCAGGTGAAAAACTGTTTTTT. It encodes CASSPWAGEKLFF.

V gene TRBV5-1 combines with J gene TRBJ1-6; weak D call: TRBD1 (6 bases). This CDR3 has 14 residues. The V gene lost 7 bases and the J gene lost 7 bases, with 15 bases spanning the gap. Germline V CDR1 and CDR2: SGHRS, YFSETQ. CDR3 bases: TGCGCCAGCGGGCCTGGACAGTGGAATTCACCCCTCCACTTT. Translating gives CASGPGQWNSPLHF.

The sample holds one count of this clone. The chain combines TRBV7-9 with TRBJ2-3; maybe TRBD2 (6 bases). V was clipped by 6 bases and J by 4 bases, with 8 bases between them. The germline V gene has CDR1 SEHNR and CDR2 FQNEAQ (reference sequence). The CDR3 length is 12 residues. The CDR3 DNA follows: TGTGCCAGCAGTCCGGGAGCAGATACGCAGTATTTT. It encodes CASSPGADTQYF.

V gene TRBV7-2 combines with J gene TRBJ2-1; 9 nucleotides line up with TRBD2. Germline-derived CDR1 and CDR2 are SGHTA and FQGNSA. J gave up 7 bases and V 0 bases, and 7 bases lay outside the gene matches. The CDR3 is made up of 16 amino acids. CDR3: CASSLAVAGVLNEQFF. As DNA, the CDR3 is TGTGCCAGCAGCTTAGCGGTAGCGGGGGTCTTAAATGAGCAGTTCTTC.

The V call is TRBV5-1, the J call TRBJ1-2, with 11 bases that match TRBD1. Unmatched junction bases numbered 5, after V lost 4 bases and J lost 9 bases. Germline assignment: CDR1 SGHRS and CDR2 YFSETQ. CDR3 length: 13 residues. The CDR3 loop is CASSPGTGGRYTF. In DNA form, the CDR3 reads TGCGCCAGCAGCCCCGGGACAGGGGGACGCTACACCTTC. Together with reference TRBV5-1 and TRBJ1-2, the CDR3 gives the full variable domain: KAGVTQTPRYLIKTRGQQVTLSCSPISGHRSVSWYQQTPGQGLQFLFEYFSETQRNKGNFPGRFSGRQFSNSRSEMNVSTLELGDSALYLCASSPGTGGRYTFGSGTRLTVV.

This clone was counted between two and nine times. CDR3 amino acids: CASSFIPGLALAYNEQFF. The CDR3 nucleotides read TGTGCCAGCAGTTTTATACCGGGACTAGCCCTGGCCTACAATGAGCAGTTCTTC. The chain uses TRBV11-2 and TRBJ2-1, with 9 bases matching TRBD2. From germline, CDR1 is SGHAT and CDR2 FQNNGV. The CDR3 totals 18 residues. V shed 6 bases, J shed 2 bases, and the junction held 14 bases outside the gene matches.

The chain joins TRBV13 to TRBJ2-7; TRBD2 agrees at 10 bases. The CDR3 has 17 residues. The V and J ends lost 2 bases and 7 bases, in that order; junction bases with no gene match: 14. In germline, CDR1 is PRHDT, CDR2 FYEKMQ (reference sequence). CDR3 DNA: TGTGCCAGCAGCTTATCGCCGGCGCTAGCGGGAGCGCGGGAGCAGTACTTC. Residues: CASSLSPALAGAREQYF. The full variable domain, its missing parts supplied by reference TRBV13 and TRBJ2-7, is AAGVIQSPRHLIKEKRETATLKCYPIPRHDTVYWYQQGPGQDPQFLISFYEKMQSDKGSIPDRFSAQQFSDYHSELNMSSLELGDSALYFCASSLSPALAGAREQYFGPGTRLTVT.

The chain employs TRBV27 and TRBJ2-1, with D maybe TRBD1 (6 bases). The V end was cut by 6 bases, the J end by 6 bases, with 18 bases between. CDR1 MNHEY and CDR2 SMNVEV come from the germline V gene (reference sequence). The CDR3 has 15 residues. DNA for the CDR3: TGTGCCAGCAGACCTCCGGGACAACGGGGCAATGAGCAGTTCTTC. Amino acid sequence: CASRPPGQRGNEQFF.

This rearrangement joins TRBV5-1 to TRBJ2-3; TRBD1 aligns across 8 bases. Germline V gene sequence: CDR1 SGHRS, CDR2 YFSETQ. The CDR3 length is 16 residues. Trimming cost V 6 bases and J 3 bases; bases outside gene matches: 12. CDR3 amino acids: CASTGGDRGFTDTQYF. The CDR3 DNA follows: TGCGCCAGCACGGGCGGAGACAGGGGTTTTACAGATACGCAGTATTTT.

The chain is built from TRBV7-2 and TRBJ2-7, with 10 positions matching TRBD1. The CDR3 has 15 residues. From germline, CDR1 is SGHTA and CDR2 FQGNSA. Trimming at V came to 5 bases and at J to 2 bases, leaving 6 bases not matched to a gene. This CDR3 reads CASSRGTGVTYEQYF. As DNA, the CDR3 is TGTGCCAGCAGCCGCGGGACAGGGGTTACCTACGAGCAGTACTTC.

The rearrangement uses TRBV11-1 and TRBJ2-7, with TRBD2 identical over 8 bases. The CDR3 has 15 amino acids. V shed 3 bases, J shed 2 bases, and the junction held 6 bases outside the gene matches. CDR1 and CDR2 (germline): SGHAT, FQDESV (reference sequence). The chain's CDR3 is CASSFGAGGTYEQYF. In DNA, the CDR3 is TGTGCCAGCAGCTTTGGGGCGGGGGGAACCTACGAGCAGTACTTC. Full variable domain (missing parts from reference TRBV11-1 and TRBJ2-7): EAEVAQSPRYKITEKSQAVAFWCDPISGHATLYWYRQILGQGPELLVQFQDESVVDDSQLPKDRFSAERLKGVDSTLKIQPAELGDSAMYLCASSFGAGGTYEQYFGPGTRLTVT.

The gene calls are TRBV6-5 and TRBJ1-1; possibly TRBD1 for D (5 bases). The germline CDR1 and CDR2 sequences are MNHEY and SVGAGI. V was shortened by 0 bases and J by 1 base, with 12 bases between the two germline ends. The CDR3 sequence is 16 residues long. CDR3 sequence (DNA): TGTGCCAGCAGTTACTCAGTAGGGGCTACGAACACTGAAGCTTTCTTT. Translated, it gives CASSYSVGATNTEAFF.

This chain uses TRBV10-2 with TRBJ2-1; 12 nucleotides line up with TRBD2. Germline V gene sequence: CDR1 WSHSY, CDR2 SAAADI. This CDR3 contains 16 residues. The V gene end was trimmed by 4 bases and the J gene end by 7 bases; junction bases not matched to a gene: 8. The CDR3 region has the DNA TGCGCCAGCAGTGGGTGGGCTAGCGGGGGGGAAAATGAGCAGTTCTTC. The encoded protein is CASSGWASGGENEQFF.

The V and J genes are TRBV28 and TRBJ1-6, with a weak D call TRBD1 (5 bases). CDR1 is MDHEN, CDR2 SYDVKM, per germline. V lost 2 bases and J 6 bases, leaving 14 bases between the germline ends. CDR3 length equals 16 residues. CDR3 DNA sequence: TGTGCCAGCAGTTTAACCCCCTGGGGCGGTAATTCACCCCTCCACTTT. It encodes CASSLTPWGGNSPLHF.

As DNA, the CDR3 is TGTGCCAGCAGTTTACAGGGCTTATTTAATTCACCCCTCCACTTT. Protein: CASSLQGLFNSPLHF. This chain uses TRBV28 with TRBJ1-6; D possibly corresponds to TRBD1 (5 bases). The CDR3 runs 15 residues. Germline assignment: CDR1 MDHEN and CDR2 SYDVKM. The V gene lost 2 bases and the J gene lost 6 bases, with 11 bases spanning the gap.